These 23 T cell receptor beta chains were sequenced from one sample in a study of breast tumors, draining lymph nodes, adjacent tissues. TCRdb re-analysed the multiplex PCR reads in MiXCR, keeping a single row per CDR3 protein. The sample shows 80,000 to 130,000 distinct CDR3 sequences, over 20% of them seen only once. Breast cancer patients provided tissue from their axillary draining lymph nodes. The sequenced material came from axillary lymph node tissue. The receptors come from a female donor with breast cancer. Some clones in this sample may be carry-over from other donors' samples.

This clonotype was counted many times. The chain employs TRBV30 and TRBJ2-7; D is unresolved. This CDR3 has 13 residues. Germline CDR1 is GTSNPN and CDR2 is SVGIG (reference sequence). V lost 0 bases and J lost 3, with 9 bases in between. CDR3 sequence reads: CAWSVQRSYEQYF. The CDR3 DNA sequence: TGTGCCTGGAGTGTACAGAGGAGCTACGAGCAGTACTTC. The full variable domain, with the rest looked up from reference TRBV30 and TRBJ2-7, is SQTIHQWPATLVQPVGSPLSLECTVEGTSNPNLYWYRQAAGRGLQLLFYSVGIGQISSEVPQNLSASRPQDRQFILSSKKLLLSDSGFYLCAWSVQRSYEQYFGPGTRLTVT.

In regard to this clonotype: A read error may be the cause here, since a much bigger clone is one base away. V is TRBV5-1 and J is TRBJ2-1; TRBD2 matches at 10 bases. The CDR3 runs 15 residues. The V gene's germline CDR1 is SGHRS and CDR2 YFSETQ. The CDR3 DNA reads as TGCGCCAGCAATCTCAGCGGGAGGGACGACAATGAGCAGCTCTTC. Translating gives CASNLSGRDDNEQLF.

The table lists this clonotype with many counts. This chain joins TRBV11-2 and TRBJ1-3; D may be TRBD1 (5 bases). V lost 0 bases and J 5 bases, leaving 14 bases between the germline ends. The CDR3 has 16 residues. Germline V gene sequence: CDR1 SGHAT, CDR2 FQNNGV. The CDR3 is CASSLDSTASRNTIYF. CDR3 bases: TGTGCCAGCAGCTTAGATTCGACAGCCTCAAGAAACACCATATATTTT.

At least ten counts were recorded for this clonotype. The chain is built from TRBV6-5 and TRBJ2-1, with D tentatively TRBD1 (5 bases). The CDR3 has 16 residues. Germline values: CDR1 MNHEY, CDR2 SVGAGI. Trimming removed 5 bases from V and 0 bases from J, with 14 bases in between. The CDR3 loop reads CASSRGLSLSYNEQFF. The CDR3 DNA reads TGTGCCAGCAGTAGGGGATTGAGCCTCTCCTACAATGAGCAGTTCTTC.

This clonotype occurred a few times. V usage is TRBV6-5 and J usage is TRBJ2-7; 10 nucleotides match TRBD1. The CDR3 length is 14 residues. Germline V gives CDR1 MNHEY, CDR2 SVGAGI. V lost 11 bases to trimming and J lost 4 bases; unmatched junction nucleotides: 11. This chain's CDR3 is CAGTRTGGIYEQYF. In DNA, the CDR3 is TGTGCCGGCACAAGGACAGGGGGTATATACGAGCAGTACTTC.

This clonotype was seen only a few times. This may come from a read error, since a much larger clone is one base off. The chain employs TRBV20-1 and TRBJ1-2; no reliable D call. This CDR3 has 11 residues. Germline CDR1 reads DFQATT; CDR2 reads SNEGSKA (reference sequence). The CDR3 DNA sequence: TGCAGTGCTAGACCCGGGCATGGCTACGCCTTC. Translating gives CSARPGHGYAF.

The table lists this clonotype with a few counts. This may arise from a read error, as a much more abundant clone is one base away. The rearrangement links TRBV7-9 to TRBJ2-1; 7 bases map to TRBD2. The CDR3 extends over 14 amino acids. Per the germline V gene, CDR1 is SEHNR and CDR2 is FQNEAQ (reference sequence). The CDR3 here is CATGSSGLYDEQFF. In nucleotides, the CDR3 is TGTGCCACCGGATCTAGCGGTCTCTACGATGAGCAGTTCTTC. Complete variable domain (other parts from reference TRBV7-9 and TRBJ2-1): DTGVSQNPRHKITKRGQNVTFRCDPISEHNRLYWYRQTLGQGPEFLTYFQNEAQLEKSRLLSDRFSAERPKGSFSTLEIQRTEQGDSAMYLCATGSSGLYDEQFFGPGTRLTVL.

This clonotype was observed at least ten times. The rearrangement links TRBV28 to TRBJ2-7; possible D gene TRBD2, 6 bases. Germline lookup yields CDR1 MDHEN and CDR2 SYDVKM. Between the trimmed V and J ends, which lost 6 bases and 3 bases, there was a span of 18 bases. The CDR3 has 15 amino acids. The CDR3 coding sequence is TGTGCCAGCAGACCCGGACTCAGCGGGCTCTACGAGCAGTACTTC. Residues: CASRPGLSGLYEQYF. Filled out from reference TRBV28 and TRBJ2-7, the complete variable domain reads DVKVTQSSRYLVKRTGEKVFLECVQDMDHENMFWYRQDPGLGLRLIYFSYDVKMKEKGDIPEGYSVSREKKERFSLILESASTNQTSMYLCASRPGLSGLYEQYFGPGTRLTVT.

At least ten counts were recorded for this clonotype. V and J are TRBV9 and TRBJ2-3, with D unclear. This CDR3 region has 13 residues. V lost 1 base to trimming and J lost 5 bases, with 8 bases between them. From germline, CDR1 is SGDLS and CDR2 YYNGEE. The CDR3 DNA reads as TGTGCCAGCAGCGTACAAACCAGAGATACGCAGTATTTT. It yields the protein CASSVQTRDTQYF.

A word on this clonotype: It may be a read error: a sequence one base away is much more abundant. J is TRBJ2-3 and V is TRBV2, with 13 bases fitting TRBD2. Germline-derived CDR1 and CDR2 are SNHLY and FYNNEI. The CDR3 covers 18 residues. CDR3 DNA sequence: TGTGCCAGCATTGGGGCCACTAGCGGGGGGGCTGTCACAGATACGCAGAATTTT. This translates into CASIGATSGGAVTDTQNF.

This clonotype was observed at least ten times. The chain links TRBV5-6 to TRBJ1-3; D gene unclear. This CDR3 region has 13 residues. Trimming removed 0 bases from V and 3 bases from J, with 4 bases in between. Germline-derived CDR1 and CDR2 are SGHDT and YYEEEE. In DNA form, the CDR3 reads TGTGCCAGCAGCTTGGCCTTTGGAAACACCATATATTTT. Translated, it gives CASSLAFGNTIYF.

In this sample, this clonotype turned up many times. V is TRBV7-6 and J is TRBJ1-5, with TRBD1 as a possible D gene (6 bases). Germline lookup yields CDR1 SGHVS and CDR2 FNYEAQ. CDR3 length: 15 amino acids. Deletions cut 2 bases from V and 2 bases from J, with 10 bases between. The CDR3 region is CASSLRGGGNQPQHF. As DNA, the CDR3 is TGTGCCAGCAGCTTAAGAGGGGGAGGCAATCAGCCCCAGCATTTT.

Note on this clonotype: This sequence may be a read error, since a much larger clone differs from it by one base. The chain couples TRBV30 to TRBJ1-6; a weak D match, TRBD1 (5 bases). Germline V gives CDR1 GTSNPN, CDR2 SVGIG (reference sequence). The CDR3 contains 14 residues. In DNA, the CDR3 is TGTGCCTGGAGCTGGGGGGAGGTTAATCCACCCCTCCACTTT. Its protein product is CAWSWGEVNPPLHF.

This clonotype was seen at least ten times. The chain employs TRBV9 and TRBJ2-3; maybe TRBD1 (6 bases). Germline loops: CDR1 SGDLS, CDR2 YYNGEE. V lost 0 bases and J 6 bases, leaving 11 bases between the germline ends. The CDR3 is 14 residues long. This chain's CDR3 is CASSVGSGADTQYF. The CDR3 region has the DNA TGTGCCAGCAGCGTAGGATCAGGGGCGGATACGCAGTATTTT.

This clonotype was picked up many times. An end of the junction differs from the germline gene, which may be a read error. V is TRBV2 and J is TRBJ1-2; D unresolved. Germline V gene sequence: CDR1 SNHLY, CDR2 FYNNEI. The CDR3 covers 14 residues. In DNA, the CDR3 is TGTGCCAGCAATGAATTAGGACCCAGAGGGGGCTACACCTTC. It is translated as CASNELGPRGGYTF.

As concerns this clonotype: A much larger clonotype is one base distant, so this may be a read error. This rearrangement joins TRBV5-1 to TRBJ2-5; 9 positions match TRBD1. CDR1 and CDR2 (germline): SGHRS, YFSETQ. This CDR3 is built from 15 residues. CDR3 loop: CVSSWRQGERETQYF. CDR3 DNA: TGCGTCAGCAGCTGGCGACAGGGGGAACGAGAGACCCAGTACTTC.

This clonotype occurred many times. The V call is TRBV7-9, the J call TRBJ2-3; D remains unclear. Germline V gives CDR1 SEHNR, CDR2 FQNEAQ (reference sequence). V was pared by 2 bases and J by 1 base, with 22 bases between. The CDR3 covers 19 residues. The CDR3 region is CASSLNDPGVPWGTDTQYF. The CDR3 DNA reads TGTGCCAGCAGCTTAAACGATCCCGGTGTCCCTTGGGGCACAGATACGCAGTATTTT.

On this clonotype itself: A much bigger clone sits one base away, suggesting this may be a read error. The CDR3 does not end in the conserved phenylalanine or tryptophan, so this is likely a read error. The CDR3 DNA is TGCGCCAGCAGCCAAGAAGGGGGGTACCAAGAGACCCAGTACTCC. Protein product: CASSQEGGYQETQYS. The chain has TRBV4-1 and TRBJ2-5, with D possibly being TRBD1 or TRBD2 (6 bases each). V was cut by 0 bases and J by 0 bases, with 8 bases left in between. The length of the CDR3 is 15 residues. The germline V gene has CDR1 MGHRA and CDR2 YSYEKL.

This clonotype showed up many times. The rearrangement links TRBV6-5 to TRBJ1-2; no firm D call. This CDR3 comprises 11 residues. CDR1 and CDR2 (germline): MNHEY, SVGAGI. The ends were cut back, 4 bases at V and 7 bases at J, with 7 bases in the middle. The CDR3 DNA follows: TGTGCCAGCAGTTTCCGTGGTGGCTACACCTTC. Translation gives CASSFRGGYTF.

This clonotype occurred many times. The V and J genes are TRBV6-1 and TRBJ2-7, with TRBD1 matching 7 bases. The CDR3 is made up of 14 amino acids. CDR1 is MNHNS and CDR2 is SASEGT in the germline V gene. Losses at the gene ends were 7 bases for V and 2 bases for J; bases not matched to a gene: 8. CDR3 DNA: TGTGCCAGCAAGCTTCGGGACAGTACCTACGAGCAGTACTTC. This codes for CASKLRDSTYEQYF.

This clonotype was picked up many times. This sequence joins TRBV6-6 and TRBJ2-2; either TRBD1 or TRBD2 may supply D (5 bases each). The CDR3 consists of 16 residues. The germline V gene encodes CDR1 MNHNY and CDR2 SVGAGI (reference sequence). V lost 5 bases and J lost 3, with 16 bases in between. The CDR3 reads CASSLGVGTDTGELFF. The CDR3 DNA is TGTGCCAGCAGTCTAGGAGTAGGGACCGACACCGGGGAGCTGTTTTTT.

On this clonotype: Compared with germline, one end of the junction differs, possibly owing to a read error. The chain has TRBV20-1 and TRBJ1-1; no reliable D call. The CDR3 loop spans 13 amino acids. Germline V gene lookup returns CDR1 DFQATT and CDR2 SNEGSKA (reference sequence). CDR3 nucleotide sequence: TGCAGTGCTAGGCCAATAAGGAACACTGGAGCTTTCTTT. Its translation is CSARPIRNTGAFF.

This clonotype has ten or more counts. The rearrangement uses TRBV9 and TRBJ2-1, with no clear D. V lost 2 bases and J lost 8, with 5 bases in between. This CDR3 contains 11 residues. Per the germline V gene, CDR1 is SGDLS and CDR2 is YYNGEE. For the CDR3, the DNA is TGTGCCAGCAGCGTGGGCGATGAGCAGTTCTTC. This encodes CASSVGDEQFF. Using reference TRBV9 and TRBJ2-1 for the parts outside the CDR3, the full variable domain is DSGVTQTPKHLITATGQRVTLRCSPRSGDLSVYWYQQSLDQGLQFLIQYYNGEERAKGNILERFSAQQFPDLHSELNLSSLELGDSALYFCASSVGDEQFFGPGTRLTVL.